This T cell receptor (beta chain) was identified in a study of shared clonotypes between healthy human individuals. Overall study: The donor pool was made up of a couple of women and a few men aged 18 to 49. The study, taken as a whole, reports: In contrast to clonotypes shared by all four donors, non-shared clonotypes had lower generation probabilities.

V lost 4 bases, J lost 1 base, and 8 bases lay in between. The CDR3 has 14 residues. The germline V gene has CDR1 SGHRS and CDR2 YFSETQ. This clone was recorded a few times. The target antigen is unknown. Replicate PCRs from sorted subsets contained about 0.2 ug DNA, which is roughly 30,000 T cell genomes. The repertoire was sequenced with immunoSEQ multiplex PCR; TCRdb's copy has only in-frame clones and lacks some. This table has some 1,100,000 clones, 75% to 85% appearing once. In the CD4+ fraction, cells were divided into CD45RA+ naive and CD45RA-negative memory subsets. Input material: memory CD4+ T cells from PBMCs. This sample's subset: CD45RA-negative fraction. The sequence was collected from a man aged 18 to 35 in good health. Some clones in this sample may be carry-over from other donors' samples. The chain carries TRBV5-1 and TRBJ2-2; maybe TRBD2 (6 bases). The CDR3: CASSLSGNTGELFF. CDR3 nucleotides: TGCGCCAGCAGCCTTAGCGGGAACACCGGGGAGCTGTTTTTT.